The present T cell receptor beta chain was sequenced within a study of blood T cell repertoires in COVID-19. Study in general: Sites in the United States, Italy and Spain provided acute and convalescent COVID-19 samples. T cells, B-cell-depleted T cells, or PBMCs provided the cDNA or gDNA that served as material.

Germline loops: CDR1 MNHEY, CDR2 SVGAGI. V was pared by 6 bases and J by 1 base, with 10 bases between. This CDR3 has 14 amino acids. As handled by the study authors: Amplification from reference gene primers served as the basis for estimated nucleated cell counts. Only in-frame clones appear in the TCRdb table, and some are missing; sequencing was by immunoSEQ multiplex PCR. V and J calls and clone size are those listed in that table; D and trimming were worked out from the DNA. The sample has about 120,000 clones; about 86% are singletons. V gene TRBV6-5 combines with J gene TRBJ1-5, with D tentatively TRBD1 (6 bases). Material for sequencing was peripheral blood. The receptor was derived from a woman in her forties or fifties with acute or convalescent COVID-19. This CDR3 reads CASSRGQSNQPQHF. The CDR3 DNA follows: TGTGCCAGCAGCCGCGGACAGAGCAATCAGCCCCAGCATTTT.